This T cell receptor beta chain was obtained from a study of CD8 T cells in Susac syndrome. Study summary: Patients with Susac syndrome were therapy-naive, treated with corticosteroids, or treated with intravenous immunoglobulin alone when blood was collected. Notes on the study in general: By the study's own acknowledgment, its TCR sequencing and HLA analysis included relatively few individuals.

In the case of this clonotype: Its antigen is not identified.

Peripheral blood CD8+ and CD4+ T cells were profiled by TCR beta sequencing. After extraction with the RNeasy kit, about 0.5 to 1 ug of the RNA was reverse transcribed using random hexamers. Amplification of TCR beta CDR3 spanned 54 Vbeta and 13 Jbeta via immunoSEQ multiplex PCR. TCRdb called the immunoSEQ multiplex PCR reads again in MiXCR, with one record for every CDR3 protein. This table holds around 180,000 distinct CDR3 sequences, roughly 94% found once. The CDR3 has 14 amino acids. Between the trimmed V and J ends, which lost 0 bases and 7 bases, there was a span of 10 bases. Germline CDR1 LGHDT, CDR2 YNNKEL (reference sequence).

This sequence originates from a human donor with Susac syndrome. The chain combines TRBV3-1 with TRBJ2-4, with D perhaps matching TRBD1 (6 bases). The material sequenced was CD4+ T cells from PBMCs. The CDR3, as DNA: TGTGCCAGCAGCCAAGACAGGACAGTTAACATTCAGTACTTC. Amino acid sequence: CASSQDRTVNIQYF.